Following are 26 T cell receptor beta chains from one sample sequenced in a study of regulatory T cells in long-lasting Graves disease. Arm-PCR of CDR3 regions and iRepertoire HTBI primers were used to build TCR beta libraries. One entry per CDR3 protein results from TCRdb running MiXCR on the multiplex PCR reads. The sample shows about 340,000 distinct CDR3 sequences, about 20% of them seen only once. Regarding time point: persistent/refractory GD, antithyroid drugs over 5 years with positive TRAb. Construction of the TCR library relied on RNA isolated from PBMCs. The sequencing used peripheral blood mononuclear cells (PBMCs), collected when the disease was refractory, from a patient treated with antithyroid drugs. The receptor source for this set is a female donor with Graves disease.

This clonotype was picked up many times. The V and J genes are TRBV6-5 and TRBJ1-4; D is unresolved. Trimming cost V 0 bases and J 8 bases, with 13 bases left between them. Looked up from germline, CDR1 is MNHEY and CDR2 is SVGAGI. The CDR3 sequence is 15 residues long. CDR3 in amino acids: CASSYSGQRREKLFF. In nucleotides, the CDR3 is TGTGCCAGCAGTTACTCGGGCCAAAGGAGGGAAAAACTGTTTTTT.

This clonotype was counted many times. V and J are TRBV5-1 and TRBJ2-7; 11 bases line up with TRBD2. The V and J ends lost 2 bases and 6 bases, in that order; junction bases with no gene match: 7. The CDR3 spans 15 residues. Germline V lookup: CDR1 SGHRS, CDR2 YFSETQ. CDR3 region: CASSFQLAGVREQYF. CDR3 nucleotides: TGCGCCAGCAGCTTCCAACTAGCGGGAGTCCGCGAGCAGTACTTC.

The chain is built from TRBV20-1 and TRBJ2-5; 7 bases map to TRBD1. Losses at the gene ends were 5 bases for V and 4 bases for J; bases not matched to a gene: 13. Germline V gene sequence: CDR1 DFQATT, CDR2 SNEGSKA (reference sequence). The CDR3 contains 15 residues. This CDR3 reads CSAPEDRTGPETQYF. The CDR3 DNA follows: TGCAGTGCTCCTGAGGACAGGACAGGCCCAGAGACCCAGTACTTC.

This clonotype was picked up many times. At one of its ends the junction is not consistent with the germline gene, which may arise from a read error. CDR3 coding DNA: TGTGCCAGCAGCTTAGTCGTGTCGATGAACACTGAAGCTTTCTTT. Its protein product is CASSLVVSMNTEAFF. J is TRBJ1-1 and V is TRBV5-1, with D uncertain. The germline V gene has CDR1 SGHRS and CDR2 YFSETQ. The CDR3 is 15 residues long.

This clonotype was seen more than once but under ten times. A much more abundant neighbour one base away suggests this may be a read error. The genes are TRBV12-3 or TRBV12-4 and TRBJ2-7, with D perhaps matching TRBD1 (5 bases). The CDR3 has 13 amino acids. CDR3 residues: CASSFKGPYEQCF. The CDR3 bases are TGTGCCAGCAGTTTTAAGGGGCCCTACGAGCAGTGCTTC.

This clonotype was detected a few times. The V call is TRBV2, the J call TRBJ2-2, with D possibly matching TRBD1 (6 bases). V gave up 5 bases and J gave up 4 bases, with 14 bases separating them. The V gene's germline CDR1 is SNHLY and CDR2 FYNNEI. The CDR3 has 15 amino acids. CDR3 sequence: CASSPTSGATGELFF. For the CDR3, the DNA is TGTGCCAGCAGTCCTACTTCAGGGGCCACCGGGGAGCTGTTTTTT. The full variable domain, rest sourced from reference TRBV2 and TRBJ2-2, is EPEVTQTPSHQVTQMGQEVILRCVPISNHLYFYWYRQILGQKVEFLVSFYNNEISEKSEIFDDQFSVERPDGSNFTLKIRSTKLEDSAMYFCASSPTSGATGELFFGEGSRLTVL.

V usage is TRBV19 and J usage is TRBJ2-7, with D possibly matching TRBD1 (7 bases). The V and J ends lost 3 bases and 3 bases respectively, with 24 bases between them. This CDR3 spans 18 amino acids. Germline V CDR1 and CDR2: LNHDA, SQIVND (reference sequence). The CDR3 protein is CASSIGGTGVPFDYEQYF. The CDR3 DNA is TGTGCCAGTAGTATCGGGGGCACAGGGGTCCCCTTCGACTACGAGCAGTACTTC.

Many counts were recorded for this clonotype. The V call is TRBV12-3 or TRBV12-4, the J call TRBJ2-7, with 9 bases fitting TRBD1. Unmatched junction bases numbered 8, after V lost 6 bases and J lost 2 bases. The length of the CDR3 is 15 residues. CDR3 protein: CASRLPGTGTYEQYF. The CDR3 region has the DNA TGTGCCAGCAGACTCCCCGGGACAGGGACCTACGAGCAGTACTTC.

V and J are TRBV20-1 and TRBJ1-5; D unclear. Trimming left V 5 bases short and J 7 bases short, with 15 bases between. There are 13 residues in the CDR3. Germline V CDR1 and CDR2: DFQATT, SNEGSKA (reference sequence). CDR3 in DNA: TGCAGTGCTGGGCGTGACATGGGGCAGCCCCAGCATTTT. Translated, it gives CSAGRDMGQPQHF.

The V gene is TRBV5-1, the J gene TRBJ1-1; the D gene is possibly TRBD1 (6 bases). Germline CDR1 SGHRS, CDR2 YFSETQ. Trimming shortened V by 7 bases and J by 3 bases, and 10 bases separated the two germline ends. The CDR3 has 12 residues. The CDR3 sequence: CASGGGDTEAFF. CDR3 in DNA: TGCGCCAGCGGAGGGGGGGACACTGAAGCTTTCTTT.

The chain joins TRBV7-2 to TRBJ1-6; tentatively, D is TRBD1 (6 bases). V was cut by 1 base and J by 7 bases, with 23 bases left in between. The CDR3 sequence is 19 residues long. Germline CDR1 is SGHTA and CDR2 is FQGNSA. CDR3 nucleotides: TGTGCCAGCAGCTTAGTTGTGTGGGGGACAAGGGAGGGAAATTCACCCCTCCACTTT. Translation: CASSLVVWGTREGNSPLHF. Filled out from reference TRBV7-2 and TRBJ1-6, the complete variable domain reads GAGVSQSPSNKVTEKGKDVELRCDPISGHTALYWYRQSLGQGLEFLIYFQGNSAPDKSGLPSDRFSAERTGGSVSTLTIQRTQQEDSAVYLCASSLVVWGTREGNSPLHFGNGTRLTVT.

This chain joins TRBV10-2 and TRBJ1-6; TRBD1 matches at 9 bases. J lost 9 bases, V lost 8 bases, and 8 bases had no gene match. The CDR3 sequence is 14 residues long. Per the germline V gene, CDR1 is WSHSY and CDR2 is SAAADI. For the CDR3, the DNA is TGCGCCAGCGCCTTACGGGACAGGGTTTCACCCCTCCACTTT. It translates to CASALRDRVSPLHF.

A remark on this clonotype: A much larger clone sits a single nucleotide away, making a read error possible. The CDR3 protein is CAISGTANTEALF. The CDR3 region has the DNA TGTGCCATCAGCGGGACGGCGAACACTGAAGCTCTCTTT. This sequence joins TRBV10-3 and TRBJ1-1; D is possibly TRBD1 (5 bases). There are 13 residues in the CDR3. Germline CDR1 reads ENHRY; CDR2 reads SYGVKD.

This sequence joins TRBV28 and TRBJ1-6; 9 positions agree with TRBD1. This CDR3 spans 15 amino acids. The germline CDR1 and CDR2 sequences are MDHEN and SYDVKM. J lost 7 bases, V lost 5 bases, and 6 bases had no gene match. The CDR3 region is CASSPMTGGNSPLHF. The DNA of the CDR3 is TGTGCCAGCAGTCCCATGACAGGGGGAAATTCACCCCTCCACTTT.

This clonotype was picked up many times. The chain combines TRBV11-3 with TRBJ2-5; 7 bases align to TRBD1. Germline CDR1 and CDR2: SGHNT and YENEEA. Unmatched junction bases numbered 8, after V lost 5 bases and J lost 5 bases. There are 14 residues in the CDR3. CDR3 amino acids: CASSQGGLGETQYF. CDR3 sequence (DNA): TGTGCCAGCAGCCAAGGGGGCCTCGGGGAGACCCAGTACTTC.

This chain links TRBV4-2 with TRBJ1-1; no reliable D call. In germline, CDR1 is LGHNA, CDR2 YNFKEQ. V gave up 0 bases and J gave up 4 bases, with 3 bases separating them. This CDR3 region has 12 residues. The CDR3 DNA follows: TGTGCCAGCAGCCAAGAGGTCACTGAAGCTTTCTTT. It is translated as CASSQEVTEAFF.

The sample holds many counts of this clonotype. This chain connects TRBV27 to TRBJ2-6, with a weak D call TRBD2 (6 bases). The germline V and J ends were trimmed by 6 bases and 0 bases, with 12 bases remaining between them. The CDR3 is 16 residues long. CDR1 is MNHEY, CDR2 SMNVEV, per germline (reference sequence). This CDR3 is CASRKAGISGANVLTF. The CDR3, as DNA: TGTGCCAGCAGAAAGGCGGGGATCTCTGGGGCCAACGTCCTGACTTTC.

This rearrangement joins TRBV2 to TRBJ2-1, with unresolved D. V gave up 5 bases and J gave up 2 bases, with 10 bases separating them. This CDR3 comprises 14 residues. Germline V gene lookup returns CDR1 SNHLY and CDR2 FYNNEI. The CDR3 DNA reads as TGTGCCAGCAGTCAGCTGGGAACCTACAATGAGCAGTTCTTC. This sequence encodes CASSQLGTYNEQFF.

V and J are TRBV4-1 and TRBJ1-5; TRBD1 aligns across 9 bases. The CDR3 spans 15 residues. Germline assignment: CDR1 MGHRA and CDR2 YSYEKL. Unmatched junction bases numbered 6, after V lost 4 bases and J lost 5 bases. CDR3 bases: TGCGCCAGCAGCCCCCAGGGACAGGGCTATCAGCCCCAGCATTTT. The encoded protein is CASSPQGQGYQPQHF.

Concerning this clonotype itself: It may be a read error: a sequence one base away is much more abundant. The V and J genes are TRBV10-3 and TRBJ2-5, with 11 bases aligning to TRBD2. CDR3 length: 18 residues. CDR1 is ENHRY, CDR2 SYGVKD, per germline. The CDR3 DNA reads as TGTGCCGTCAGTGAGTTCCCGCCTAGCGGGGGGCTGCAAGAGACCCAGTACTTC. Translation gives CAVSEFPPSGGLQETQYF.

The chain has TRBV10-3 and TRBJ1-1, with 7 bases matching TRBD1. Germline CDR1 and CDR2: ENHRY and SYGVKD. J was trimmed by 4 bases and V by 10 bases; bases with no gene match: 15. The CDR3 sequence is 15 residues long. CDR3 bases: TGTGCCACCCGCGTTGGAGGGGACAGAGGCACTGAAGCTTTCTTT. The encoded protein is CATRVGGDRGTEAFF.

The rearrangement uses TRBV4-1 and TRBJ2-6; D is unresolved. The CDR3 spans 16 residues. The V gene's germline CDR1 is MGHRA and CDR2 YSYEKL. Deletions cut 2 bases from V and 4 bases from J, with 12 bases between. The CDR3 sequence: CASSQPGKLGANVLTF. The CDR3 DNA reads as TGCGCCAGCAGCCAACCAGGAAAACTGGGGGCCAACGTCCTGACTTTC.

This clonotype was seen a handful of times. The chain has TRBV6-1 and TRBJ2-7; 7 nucleotides match TRBD1. This CDR3 region has 13 residues. The germline gives CDR1 MNHNS, CDR2 SASEGT. Trimming removed 6 bases from V and 1 base from J; junction bases left unmatched: 3. As DNA, the CDR3 is TGTGCCAGCAGGGGGACAGAGTCCTACGAGCAGTACTTC. It yields the protein CASRGTESYEQYF.

This clonotype was observed many times. The CDR3 bases are TGCAGCGTCGTACATTATAACTATGGCTACACCTTC. Translated: CSVVHYNYGYTF. This chain joins TRBV29-1 and TRBJ1-2, with unresolved D. The V end lost 6 bases, the J end lost 1 base, and 9 bases lay between the germline ends. The CDR3 is 12 amino acids. Germline assignment: CDR1 SQVTM and CDR2 ANQGSEA.

This clonotype was seen many times. The chain combines TRBV2 with TRBJ2-2; 8 bases fit TRBD2. Unmatched junction bases numbered 7, after V lost 6 bases and J lost 1 base. Germline values: CDR1 SNHLY, CDR2 FYNNEI. CDR3 length: 16 amino acids. The CDR3 sequence: CASRTFSGENTGELFF. Here the CDR3 DNA reads TGTGCCAGCAGAACCTTTAGCGGGGAGAACACCGGGGAGCTGTTTTTT.

This clonotype was detected ten times or more. The rearrangement joins TRBV20-1 to TRBJ2-4, with 9 bases fitting TRBD2. V lost 1 base to trimming and J lost 0 bases; unmatched junction nucleotides: 4. CDR1 is DFQATT and CDR2 is SNEGSKA in the germline V gene (reference sequence). CDR3 length: 16 residues. The CDR3: CSARGLAEVAKNIQYF. The CDR3 DNA follows: TGCAGTGCTAGAGGACTAGCGGAAGTAGCCAAAAACATTCAGTACTTC.